The clone carrying this TCR beta chain was seen more than once but under ten times. The antigen remains undetermined. The record originates from a study of T-cell memory formation after mild COVID-19. Study context: The TCR clusters were mostly specific to one donor. Study-level points and caveats: Contracting clones from day 15 to 85 had balanced CD4/CD8; later expanders favoured CD4+.

CDR3 length: 13 residues. Germline assignment: CDR1 MNHEY and CDR2 SMNVEV (reference sequence). The ends lost 3 bases at V and 6 bases at J; junction bases unmatched: 2. Employing constant-segment primers, 5'RACE generated TCR alpha and TCR beta cDNA libraries bearing sample barcodes and UMIs. Via MiXCR, TCRdb re-called the 5' RACE reads, giving one row per CDR3 protein. The data contain around 320,000 distinct CDR3 sequences, approximately 19% of them singletons. This receptor was taken from a man aged 18 to 29 who had mild COVID-19 (a few samples of this study predate the infection). Cell type and time point are not known. Sequencing was performed on PBMCs or a T cell subset sorted from them (not recorded which). The J gene is TRBJ1-5, the V gene TRBV27; TRBD1 aligns across 7 bases. CDR3 coding DNA: TGTGCCAGCAGTTTTGAGGGGGCTCAGCCCCAGCATTTT. Translation gives CASSFEGAQPQHF.